These 6 T cell receptor beta chains were sequenced from one sample in a study of regulatory T cells in long-lasting Graves disease. Time point denoted: newly diagnosed GD, antithyroid drugs for less than 3 months. Preparation of the TCR library used RNA extracted from PBMCs. With iRepertoire HTBI primers and Arm-PCR of CDR3 regions, TCR beta libraries were built. TCRdb re-called the multiplex PCR reads with MiXCR, one entry per CDR3 protein. The sample shows more than 400,000 distinct CDR3 sequences, roughly 15% of them seen only once. The data were also submitted as part of a second study, on T cells in Graves' hyperthyroidism and ophthalmopathy.

Specimen: peripheral blood mononuclear cells (PBMCs), collected at new diagnosis, from a patient treated with antithyroid drugs. Receptors were obtained from a man aged 40-49 years with Graves disease.

The gene calls are TRBV5-1 and TRBJ1-5, with a tentative D call TRBD1 (5 bases). Germline V gives CDR1 SGHRS, CDR2 YFSETQ. The CDR3 loop spans 14 amino acids. The ends were cut back, 1 base at V and 6 bases at J, with 11 bases in the middle. CDR3 loop: CASSLHGAGQPQHF. CDR3 sequence (DNA): TGCGCCAGCAGCTTGCATGGGGCTGGTCAGCCCCAGCATTTT.

This clonotype was detected many times. The chain carries TRBV7-2 and TRBJ2-7; 11 bases align to TRBD2. Trimming at V came to 5 bases and at J to 3 bases, leaving 6 bases not matched to a gene. CDR3 length: 15 amino acids. Germline V CDR1 and CDR2: SGHTA, FQGNSA. The CDR3 nucleotides read TGTGCCAGCAGCCCAACTAGCGGGAGACACTACGAGCAGTACTTC. It yields the protein CASSPTSGRHYEQYF. Combining the CDR3 with reference TRBV7-2 and TRBJ2-7 gives the whole variable domain GAGVSQSPSNKVTEKGKDVELRCDPISGHTALYWYRQSLGQGLEFLIYFQGNSAPDKSGLPSDRFSAERTGGSVSTLTIQRTQQEDSAVYLCASSPTSGRHYEQYFGPGTRLTVT.

This clonotype turned up a few times. The CDR3 here is CASSQDSSGSSYEQYF. CDR3 coding DNA: TGTGCCAGCAGCCAAGATTCTAGCGGGAGCTCCTACGAGCAGTACTTC. V gene TRBV4-2 combines with J gene TRBJ2-7; 10 bases are a match to TRBD2. J lost 0 bases, V lost 0 bases, and 2 bases had no gene match. The CDR3 is 16 amino acids. Germline CDR1 LGHNA, CDR2 YNFKEQ.

At least ten counts were recorded for this clonotype. V usage is TRBV28 and J usage is TRBJ1-5; TRBD1 agrees at 7 bases. The CDR3 runs 17 residues. Germline CDR1 and CDR2: MDHEN and SYDVKM. V was clipped by 6 bases and J by 0 bases; unmatched bases: 11. The CDR3 nucleotides are TGTGCCAGCAGCTCCGGGACAGACATATATAGCAATCAGCCCCAGCATTTT. Protein product: CASSSGTDIYSNQPQHF.

V gene TRBV3-1 combines with J gene TRBJ2-5; D may be TRBD1 or TRBD2 (5 bases each). V lost 4 bases, J lost 0 bases, and 15 bases lay in between. The CDR3 extends over 16 amino acids. Germline V gives CDR1 LGHDT, CDR2 YNNKEL (reference sequence). Here the CDR3 reads CASSRGSGRNQETQYF. The CDR3 DNA reads as TGTGCCAGCAGCCGGGGGTCGGGACGGAACCAAGAGACCCAGTACTTC.

This clonotype occurred a few times. The rearrangement joins TRBV6-2 or TRBV6-3 to TRBJ2-2; 9 positions match TRBD1. V shed 6 bases, J shed 9 bases, and the junction held 8 bases outside the gene matches. CDR3 length equals 14 residues. The germline V gene encodes CDR1 MNHEY and CDR2 SVGEGT. The CDR3 DNA is TGTGCCAGCAGCCCCGACAGGGGGACATGGGAGCTGTTTTTT. Translating it yields CASSPDRGTWELFF.